This T cell receptor beta chain was obtained from a study of blood T cell repertoires in COVID-19. Germline loops: CDR1 SGHTS, CDR2 YDEGEE. The CDR3 has 13 amino acids. With V trimmed by 4 bases and J by 7 bases, 5 bases remained unmatched. Clones were sequenced by immunoSEQ multiplex PCR, and TCRdb holds only the in-frame ones, with some missing. The table records approximately 200,000 clones, roughly 83% of them present only once. The chain recombines TRBV5-8 with TRBJ1-5; 7 positions agree with TRBD1. The TCR originated in a woman aged 25-40 years who had recovered from COVID-19. The specimen sequenced was PBMCs or T cells enriched from blood (not recorded which). This chain's CDR3 is CASSRGLRQPQHF. CDR3 nucleotides: TGTGCCAGCAGCAGGGGGCTAAGACAGCCCCAGCATTTT.